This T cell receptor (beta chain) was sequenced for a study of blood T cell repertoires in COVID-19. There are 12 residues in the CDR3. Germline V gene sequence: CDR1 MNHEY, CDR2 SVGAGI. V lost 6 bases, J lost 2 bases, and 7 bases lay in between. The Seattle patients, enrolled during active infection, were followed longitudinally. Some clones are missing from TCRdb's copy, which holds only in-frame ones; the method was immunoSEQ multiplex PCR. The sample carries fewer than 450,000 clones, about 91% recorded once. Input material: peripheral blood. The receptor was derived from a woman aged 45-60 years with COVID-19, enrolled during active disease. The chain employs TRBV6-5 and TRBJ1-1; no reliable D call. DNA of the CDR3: TGTGCCAGCAGCCAGGCTAACACTGAAGCTTTCTTT. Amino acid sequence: CASSQANTEAFF.